This section outlines one T cell receptor (beta chain) sequence together with its context. CDR3 size: 16 residues. The V gene end was trimmed by 2 bases and the J gene end by 8 bases; junction bases not matched to a gene: 13. Looked up from germline, CDR1 is SGHKS and CDR2 is YYEKEE (reference sequence). This record comes from a study of long-term antiretroviral therapy in people with HIV. Researchers ran immunoSEQ v3.0 at survey level. Sequencing used immunoSEQ multiplex PCR; TCRdb keeps in-frame clones, though not all of them. Among some 31,000 clones, about 95% were seen once, and the ten largest hold around 7.9%.

The source is a young man with HIV. The chain joins TRBV5-5 to TRBJ2-1; TRBD2 aligns across 7 bases. Material: unsorted PBMCs, obtained 5.3 years after starting antiretroviral therapy. The CDR3 region is CASSLGLVFPRDEQFF. CDR3 in DNA: TGTGCCAGCAGCTTAGGACTAGTCTTTCCTAGGGATGAGCAGTTCTTC.